What follows are 26 T cell receptor beta chains derived from one specimen sequenced in a study of blood T cell repertoires in COVID-19. Measured with immunoSEQ multiplex PCR; TCRdb has only the in-frame clones, and not every one. The table includes 70,000 to 85,000 clones, around 90% detected once. Sequencing was performed on peripheral blood. Receptors originate from a woman aged 45 to 65 with active or convalescent COVID-19.

The rearrangement uses TRBV13 and TRBJ2-2, with TRBD2 matching 13 bases. V was clipped by 5 bases and J by 2 bases; unmatched bases: 2. The CDR3 contains 16 residues. Germline loops: CDR1 PRHDT, CDR2 FYEKMQ (reference sequence). This CDR3 is CASSGGLAGNTGELFF. In DNA, the CDR3 is TGTGCCAGCAGCGGGGGACTAGCGGGAAACACCGGGGAGCTGTTTTTT.

J is TRBJ1-1 and V is TRBV2; 9 nucleotides line up with TRBD1. This CDR3 is built from 15 residues. J gave up 7 bases and V 1 base, and 7 bases lay outside the gene matches. Germline assignment: CDR1 SNHLY and CDR2 FYNNEI. CDR3 nucleotides: TGTGCCAGCAGTGAAGGCCGGGACAGGGATGTTGAAGCTTTCTTT. This gives the protein CASSEGRDRDVEAFF. Drawing the rest from reference TRBV2 and TRBJ1-1, the complete variable domain is EPEVTQTPSHQVTQMGQEVILRCVPISNHLYFYWYRQILGQKVEFLVSFYNNEISEKSEIFDDQFSVERPDGSNFTLKIRSTKLEDSAMYFCASSEGRDRDVEAFFGQGTRLTVV.

This clone was counted a few times. The chain's CDR3 is CASSSGRIFSGNTEAFF. Written as DNA, the CDR3 is TGTGCCAGCAGTTCCGGGAGGATATTCTCTGGGAACACTGAAGCTTTCTTT. The rearrangement uses TRBV27 and TRBJ1-1; D not certain. V gave up 4 bases and J gave up 1 base, with 19 bases separating them. Germline-derived CDR1 and CDR2 are MNHEY and SMNVEV (reference sequence). The CDR3 is 17 amino acids.

V and J are TRBV6-6 and TRBJ2-6; D is perhaps TRBD2 (6 bases). Germline lookup yields CDR1 MNHNY and CDR2 SVGAGI (reference sequence). The ends were cut back, 5 bases at V and 2 bases at J, with 13 bases in the middle. This CDR3 comprises 16 residues. CDR3 region: CASSRERRTGANVLTF. The CDR3 bases are TGTGCCAGCAGTCGGGAGCGAAGAACTGGGGCCAACGTCCTGACTTTC.

The CDR3 DNA is TGTGCCAGCAGTGAAAATTCAGCGGGGAACTATGGCTACACCTTC. As protein: CASSENSAGNYGYTF. The rearrangement uses TRBV6-1 and TRBJ1-2, with D hard to call. Germline V gene lookup returns CDR1 MNHNS and CDR2 SASEGT. CDR3 size: 15 residues. The V end was cut by 2 bases, the J end by 2 bases, with 12 bases between.

The V gene is TRBV7-9, the J gene TRBJ2-1; 8 bases align to TRBD1. Germline lookup yields CDR1 SEHNR and CDR2 FQNEAQ (reference sequence). The length of the CDR3 is 15 residues. V shed 8 bases, J shed 9 bases, and the junction held 15 bases outside the gene matches. The CDR3: CASGDRRGKNGEQFF. The CDR3 DNA reads TGTGCCAGCGGGGACAGGCGGGGAAAGAATGGTGAGCAGTTCTTC.

This clone was seen once. The chain links TRBV5-4 to TRBJ2-2; 7 bases align to TRBD1. V lost 4 bases and J lost 2; bases outside the gene matches: 5. Germline CDR1 SGHNT, CDR2 YYREEE (reference sequence). The CDR3 consists of 15 residues. The CDR3, as DNA: TGTGCCAGCAGCCAAAGACAGGGAAACACCGGGGAGCTGTTTTTT. It is translated as CASSQRQGNTGELFF.

The chain carries TRBV6-5 and TRBJ1-2, with D possibly matching TRBD1 (6 bases). The CDR3 consists of 13 residues. Germline CDR1 MNHEY, CDR2 SVGAGI. V lost 6 bases and J 8 bases, leaving 16 bases between the germline ends. The CDR3 loop reads CASSFTGKGGYTF. The CDR3 bases are TGTGCCAGCAGCTTCACAGGGAAGGGCGGCTACACCTTC.

The chain combines TRBV7-2 with TRBJ2-5; the match to TRBD2 covers 9 bases. CDR3 size: 17 residues. Germline CDR1 is SGHTA and CDR2 is FQGNSA. V lost 2 bases, J lost 5 bases, and 12 bases stayed unmatched. The CDR3 spells CASSLRKPGLAPETQYF. In DNA, the CDR3 is TGTGCCAGCAGCTTAAGGAAGCCGGGACTAGCCCCGGAGACCCAGTACTTC. Variable domain in full (rest from reference TRBV7-2 and TRBJ2-5): GAGVSQSPSNKVTEKGKDVELRCDPISGHTALYWYRQSLGQGLEFLIYFQGNSAPDKSGLPSDRFSAERTGGSVSTLTIQRTQQEDSAVYLCASSLRKPGLAPETQYFGPGTRLLVL.

The chain joins TRBV6-6 to TRBJ2-7; weak D call: TRBD1 (5 bases). CDR1 MNHNY and CDR2 SVGAGI come from the germline V gene (reference sequence). This CDR3 comprises 12 residues. Trimming left V 0 bases short and J 5 bases short, with 5 bases between. The CDR3 loop reads CASSYSGDEQYF. The CDR3 nucleotides are TGTGCCAGCAGTTACTCAGGGGACGAGCAGTACTTC.

This rearrangement joins TRBV18 to TRBJ1-5; the D gene is possibly TRBD1 (5 bases). This CDR3 contains 18 residues. CDR1 and CDR2 (germline): KGHSH, LQKENI. V lost 4 bases and J lost 2, with 21 bases in between. CDR3 amino acids: CASSLKTAWLGGNQPQHF. As DNA, the CDR3 is TGTGCCAGCTCACTTAAGACAGCCTGGCTAGGTGGCAATCAGCCCCAGCATTTT.

V usage is TRBV19 and J usage is TRBJ1-5; TRBD1 agrees at 7 bases. Trimming removed 6 bases from V and 0 bases from J; junction bases left unmatched: 8. CDR1 and CDR2 from the germline V gene are LNHDA and SQIVND (reference sequence). CDR3 length equals 16 residues. The CDR3 is CASRLGQSISNQPQHF. CDR3 sequence (DNA): TGTGCCAGTAGGTTGGGACAGTCAATTAGCAATCAGCCCCAGCATTTT.

This clone was picked up one time. V and J are TRBV20-1 and TRBJ2-1; D is unresolved. CDR1 and CDR2 (germline): DFQATT, SNEGSKA (reference sequence). The length of the CDR3 is 11 residues. Trimming shortened V by 3 bases and J by 5 bases, and 5 bases separated the two germline ends. The chain's CDR3 is CSASNNNEQFF. The CDR3 DNA is TGCAGTGCTAGTAATAACAATGAGCAGTTCTTC.

This sequence joins TRBV5-4 and TRBJ1-5, with TRBD1 as a possible D gene (6 bases). CDR1 is SGHNT, CDR2 YYREEE, per germline (reference sequence). Trimming pared 4 bases from V and 4 bases from J, leaving 12 bases between. The CDR3 spans 14 residues. The CDR3 loop reads CASSRGGGNQPQHF. CDR3 coding DNA: TGTGCCAGCAGCCGGGGGGGCGGGAATCAGCCCCAGCATTTT. The full variable domain, its missing parts supplied by reference TRBV5-4 and TRBJ1-5, is ETGVTQSPTHLIKTRGQQVTLRCSSQSGHNTVSWYQQALGQGPQFIFQYYREEENGRGNFPPRFSGLQFPNYSSELNVNALELDDSALYLCASSRGGGNQPQHFGDGTRLSIL.

This clone was counted a few times. V usage is TRBV6-2 or TRBV6-3 and J usage is TRBJ1-5, with D unclear. Trimming removed 0 bases at V and 6 bases at J, with 6 bases between. CDR1 MNHEY and CDR2 SVGEGT come from the germline V gene. The CDR3 has 13 amino acids. The CDR3 nucleotides are TGTGCCAGCAGTTACTCGTACGGTCAGCCCCAGCATTTT. It codes for CASSYSYGQPQHF.

The chain recombines TRBV7-9 with TRBJ1-1; the D is unclear. V was clipped by 8 bases and J by 0 bases, with 7 bases between them. The CDR3 contains 12 residues. Germline lookup yields CDR1 SEHNR and CDR2 FQNEAQ (reference sequence). The CDR3 reads CASFRVNTEAFF. DNA for the CDR3: TGTGCCAGCTTTAGAGTGAACACTGAAGCTTTCTTT.

This clone was seen a handful of times. The chain employs TRBV6-1 and TRBJ2-7; 8 bases match TRBD1. The CDR3 sequence is 16 residues long. The germline V gene encodes CDR1 MNHNS and CDR2 SASEGT. With 3 bases clipped from V and 0 bases from J, the junction kept 7 bases outside the gene matches. This chain's CDR3 is CASSDLQGTGSYEQYF. CDR3 coding DNA: TGTGCCAGCAGTGACTTACAGGGGACAGGCTCCTACGAGCAGTACTTC.

This clone was detected a few times. The rearrangement joins TRBV5-1 to TRBJ2-7; 9 positions agree with TRBD1. CDR1 is SGHRS, CDR2 YFSETQ, per germline. The CDR3 extends over 13 amino acids. V trimming: 0 bases; J trimming: 5 bases; junction bases outside the gene matches: 0. The DNA of the CDR3 is TGCGCCAGCAGCTTGGGGGACAGGGACGAGCAGTACTTC. It is translated as CASSLGDRDEQYF.

The rearrangement joins TRBV2 to TRBJ2-7, with TRBD1 identical over 8 bases. CDR3 length: 13 residues. Germline CDR1 and CDR2: SNHLY and FYNNEI. With V trimmed by 7 bases and J by 7 bases, 9 bases remained unmatched. Here the CDR3 DNA reads TGTGCCAGCATGAATGACAGGGGACGAGAGCAGTACTTC. Translating it yields CASMNDRGREQYF.

In its sample, this clone was seen once. V is TRBV10-3 and J is TRBJ1-1, with TRBD1 identical over 8 bases. The CDR3 consists of 15 residues. Germline CDR1 is ENHRY and CDR2 is SYGVKD. V was clipped by 3 bases and J by 1 base; unmatched bases: 4. CDR3 bases: TGTGCCATCAGTGAAGGGGACAGGCGGAACACTGAAGCTTTCTTT. Encoded protein: CAISEGDRRNTEAFF.

J is TRBJ2-7 and V is TRBV15; possibly TRBD1 for D (6 bases). This CDR3 is 13 amino acids long. V gave up 1 base and J gave up 6 bases, with 10 bases separating them. In germline, CDR1 is LNHNV, CDR2 YYDKDF (reference sequence). CDR3 DNA sequence: TGTGCCACCAGCAGAGGTCCAGGGGCCGAGCAGTACTTC. Translated: CATSRGPGAEQYF.

The V and J genes are TRBV7-2 and TRBJ2-1; 8 bases are shared with TRBD2. The CDR3 runs to 16 residues. The germline gives CDR1 SGHTA, CDR2 FQGNSA. Trimming took 2 bases from V and 1 from J; bases not matched to a gene: 4. Here the CDR3 reads CASSLSGGPSYNEQFF. The DNA for the CDR3 is TGTGCCAGCAGCTTAAGCGGGGGCCCTTCCTACAATGAGCAGTTCTTC.

This rearrangement joins TRBV12-3 or TRBV12-4 to TRBJ2-3; D call uncertain. The V end was cut by 6 bases, the J end by 6 bases, with 13 bases between. The CDR3 contains 13 residues. CDR3 loop: CASSEDHLDTQYF. The CDR3, as DNA: TGTGCCAGCAGCGAGGATCACCTTGATACGCAGTATTTT.

The chain couples TRBV20-1 to TRBJ2-7; TRBD2 aligns across 7 bases. CDR3 size: 14 residues. Germline assignment: CDR1 DFQATT and CDR2 SNEGSKA (reference sequence). V gave up 3 bases and J gave up 6 bases; unmatched junction bases: 11. The CDR3 loop is CSASAPPAGLEQYF. The CDR3 nucleotides are TGCAGTGCTAGTGCCCCCCCAGCGGGGCTCGAGCAGTACTTC.

This chain's CDR3 is CASSTTGPGNTIYF. The CDR3 region has the DNA TGTGCCAGCAGCACGACAGGTCCTGGAAACACCATATATTTT. The rearrangement uses TRBV11-2 and TRBJ1-3; TRBD1 is a possible D gene (6 bases). The CDR3 consists of 14 residues. V gave up 5 bases and J gave up 2 bases, with 10 bases separating them. In germline, CDR1 is SGHAT, CDR2 FQNNGV.

This chain joins TRBV13 and TRBJ2-2; no definite D call. Trimming took 3 bases from V and 1 from J, leaving 9 bases between them. CDR3 length equals 15 residues. Germline V gives CDR1 PRHDT, CDR2 FYEKMQ (reference sequence). Written as DNA, the CDR3 is TGTGCCAGCAGCTTCGCGAGGCTGAACACCGGGGAGCTGTTTTTT. This codes for CASSFARLNTGELFF. Drawing the rest from reference TRBV13 and TRBJ2-2, the complete variable domain is AAGVIQSPRHLIKEKRETATLKCYPIPRHDTVYWYQQGPGQDPQFLISFYEKMQSDKGSIPDRFSAQQFSDYHSELNMSSLELGDSALYFCASSFARLNTGELFFGEGSRLTVL.